Detailed here is one T cell receptor (beta chain). The antigen remains unidentified. V was shortened by 4 bases and J by 0 bases, with 13 bases between the two germline ends. The germline CDR1 and CDR2 sequences are GTSNPN and SVGIG (reference sequence). The CDR3 is 14 residues long. Naive CD8 cells lacked CD45RO, underwent positive selection for CCR7 and left out terminally differentiated effector memory CD45RA+ cells. This entry comes from a study of shared clonotypes between healthy human individuals. Study-level findings and limits: A handful of donors showed sharing of 4.5% to 6% of naive CD4 clonotypes.

Measured with immunoSEQ multiplex PCR; TCRdb has only the in-frame clones, and not every one. This sample carries hundreds of thousands of clones, 95% to 97% of them seen once, and the ten largest clones take approximately 0.2%. The chain links TRBV30 to TRBJ2-7; D is ambiguous. Sample: naive CD8+ T cells sorted from blood. The source is a man aged 30-40 years in good health. The CDR3 sequence is CAWTVAESSYEQYF. In nucleotides, the CDR3 is TGTGCCTGGACGGTGGCGGAAAGCTCCTACGAGCAGTACTTC.